The count of the clone carrying this T cell receptor (beta chain) is one. Trimming removed 1 base at V and 5 bases at J, with 14 bases between. This CDR3 comprises 15 residues. From germline, CDR1 is SGHDN and CDR2 FVKESK. The sample belongs to a study of blood T cell repertoires in COVID-19. Study as a whole: The United States, Italy and Spain supplied acute and convalescent COVID-19 samples. PBMCs, B-cell-depleted T cells, or T cells provided the cDNA or gDNA that made up the material.

In the original analysis: From reference gene primer amplification, estimates of nucleated cell counts were derived. Only in-frame clones appear in the TCRdb table, and some are missing; sequencing was by immunoSEQ multiplex PCR. V and J calls and clone size are given by that table; D and trimming were obtained from the DNA. There are fewer than 11,000 clones in the sample; roughly 87% occur only once, and roughly 6.2% lies in the top ten. The chain joins TRBV14 to TRBJ1-2; D call uncertain. The source is a human donor in a cohort sampled during active COVID-19. The sample taken for sequencing was peripheral blood. This CDR3 reads CASSQVPGWLYGYTF. The CDR3 bases are TGTGCCAGCAGCCAAGTCCCAGGATGGTTGTATGGCTACACCTTC.